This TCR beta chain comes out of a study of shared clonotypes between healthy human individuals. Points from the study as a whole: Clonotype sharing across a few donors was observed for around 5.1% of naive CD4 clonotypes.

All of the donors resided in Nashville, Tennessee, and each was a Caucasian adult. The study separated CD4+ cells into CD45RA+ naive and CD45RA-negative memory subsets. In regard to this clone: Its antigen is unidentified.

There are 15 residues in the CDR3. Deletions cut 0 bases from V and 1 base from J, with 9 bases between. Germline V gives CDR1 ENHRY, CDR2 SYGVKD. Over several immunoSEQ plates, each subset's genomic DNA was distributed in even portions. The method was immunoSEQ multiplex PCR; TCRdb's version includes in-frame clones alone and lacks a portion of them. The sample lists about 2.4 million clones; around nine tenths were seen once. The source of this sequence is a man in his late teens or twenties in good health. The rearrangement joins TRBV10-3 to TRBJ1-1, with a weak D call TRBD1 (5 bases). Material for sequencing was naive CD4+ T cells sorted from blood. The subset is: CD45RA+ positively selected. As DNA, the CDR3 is TGTGCCATCAGTGAGTCTCACGGGGCGAACACTGAAGCTTTCTTT. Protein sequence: CAISESHGANTEAFF.